The source of this T cell receptor (beta chain) is a study of T cell changes during pregnancy in multiple sclerosis. The method was immunoSEQ multiplex PCR; TCRdb's version includes in-frame clones alone and lacks a portion of them. The sample yields more than 65,000 clones, 70% to 90% seen once. This CDR3 comprises 14 residues. Looked up from germline, CDR1 is KGHSH and CDR2 is LQKENI. The V gene end was trimmed by 3 bases and the J gene end by 4 bases; junction bases not matched to a gene: 6. This TCR derives from a female donor with multiple sclerosis, enrolled in a pregnancy study. This chain connects TRBV18 to TRBJ2-7, with 7 nucleotides matching TRBD1. The sample in question was peripheral blood, obtained before pregnancy. CDR3 residues: CASSPRDSTYEQYF. The DNA for the CDR3 is TGTGCCAGCTCACCTCGGGACAGTACTTACGAGCAGTACTTC.